Presented here are 28 T cell receptor beta chains from one specimen sequenced in a study of blood T cell repertoires in COVID-19. Profiling relied on immunoSEQ multiplex PCR, and the TCRdb table lists in-frame clones only, not all of them. The sample includes about 200,000 clones, about 85% of them seen just once. The sample was PBMCs or T cells enriched from blood (not recorded which). The receptors originated from a woman in her twenties or thirties who had recovered from COVID-19.

V is TRBV2 and J is TRBJ2-2; the D gene is possibly TRBD1 (5 bases). Germline V gene lookup returns CDR1 SNHLY and CDR2 FYNNEI. The V gene lost 4 bases and the J gene lost 0 bases, with 6 bases spanning the gap. The CDR3 loop spans 14 amino acids. CDR3 protein: CASSARANTGELFF. CDR3 DNA: TGTGCCAGCAGTGCCAGGGCGAACACCGGGGAGCTGTTTTTT.

V and J are TRBV5-1 and TRBJ1-6, with TRBD1 matching over 7 bases. The CDR3 has 15 residues. J lost 8 bases, V lost 0 bases, and 5 bases had no gene match. Germline values: CDR1 SGHRS, CDR2 YFSETQ. The CDR3 sequence is CASSLGQGSHSPLHF. The CDR3 bases are TGCGCCAGCAGCTTGGGACAGGGCTCGCATTCACCCCTCCACTTT.

The V gene is TRBV6-5, the J gene TRBJ2-7, with 8 bases fitting TRBD1. Trimming took 10 bases from V and 0 from J; bases not matched to a gene: 11. The germline V gene encodes CDR1 MNHEY and CDR2 SVGAGI. The CDR3 is 15 residues long. This CDR3 reads CATSRGTGSSYEQYF. The CDR3, as DNA: TGTGCCACCTCTAGGGGGACAGGAAGCTCCTACGAGCAGTACTTC.

The V call is TRBV11-3, the J call TRBJ2-7, with TRBD2 matching 8 bases. The CDR3 runs 17 residues. Germline V gene lookup returns CDR1 SGHNT and CDR2 YENEEA. The V gene end was trimmed by 0 bases and the J gene end by 0 bases; junction bases not matched to a gene: 7. CDR3 coding DNA: TGTGCCAGCAGCTTAGATGGAAGGACTAGCCGCTCCTACGAGCAGTACTTC. Protein: CASSLDGRTSRSYEQYF. The full variable domain, with the rest looked up from reference TRBV11-3 and TRBJ2-7, is EAGVVQSPRYKIIEKKQPVAFWCNPISGHNTLYWYLQNLGQGPELLIRYENEEAVDDSQLPKDRFSAERLKGVDSTLKIQPAELGDSAVYLCASSLDGRTSRSYEQYFGPGTRLTVT.

The CDR3 sequence: CASRAGQWLGAQYF. The CDR3 DNA is TGTGCCAGCAGGGCGGGACAGTGGCTTGGGGCCCAGTACTTC. The rearrangement links TRBV6-5 to TRBJ2-5; perhaps TRBD1 as D (7 bases). The CDR3 sequence is 14 residues long. Germline CDR1 and CDR2: MNHEY and SVGAGI. The V and J ends lost 6 bases and 9 bases respectively, with 20 bases between them.

V gene TRBV5-4 combines with J gene TRBJ1-3; TRBD1 matches at 7 bases. Germline trimming cut 3 bases from V and 4 bases from J; bases unmatched to any gene: 4. The CDR3 has 14 amino acids. Germline V CDR1 and CDR2: SGHNT, YYREEE (reference sequence). CDR3 DNA: TGTGCCAGCAGCTATGCGACAGGGGGAAACACCATATATTTT. It codes for CASSYATGGNTIYF.

On this clone itself: Given a much more abundant clone one base away, this may be a read error. This sample includes further DNA sequences coding for the same CDR3. The CDR3 here is CASSDRGYTF. The CDR3 DNA reads as TGTGCCAGCAGTGATCGTGGCTACACCTTC. The chain links TRBV6-1 to TRBJ1-2; no reliable D call. Germline CDR1 is MNHNS and CDR2 is SASEGT. This CDR3 has 10 amino acids. Trimming cost V 3 bases and J 7 bases, with 3 bases left between them.

The chain combines TRBV13 with TRBJ2-1; 7 nucleotides match TRBD2. V lost 2 bases, J lost 6 bases, and 10 bases stayed unmatched. The CDR3 loop spans 16 amino acids. CDR1 is PRHDT and CDR2 is FYEKMQ in the germline V gene (reference sequence). The CDR3 is CASSLTLSLASNEQFF. CDR3 sequence (DNA): TGTGCCAGCAGCTTAACTCTGTCACTAGCGAGCAATGAGCAGTTCTTC.

The J gene is TRBJ2-7, the V gene TRBV7-2; TRBD2 aligns across 8 bases. The junction had 12 bases not matched to a gene; V was cut back by 5 bases and J by 3 bases. The germline gives CDR1 SGHTA, CDR2 FQGNSA. This CDR3 is built from 16 residues. This chain's CDR3 is CASSRTGAGGLYEQYF. In nucleotides, the CDR3 is TGTGCCAGCAGCCGGACTGGGGCGGGGGGCCTCTACGAGCAGTACTTC. The full variable domain, completed using reference TRBV7-2 and TRBJ2-7, is GAGVSQSPSNKVTEKGKDVELRCDPISGHTALYWYRQSLGQGLEFLIYFQGNSAPDKSGLPSDRFSAERTGGSVSTLTIQRTQQEDSAVYLCASSRTGAGGLYEQYFGPGTRLTVT.

This chain joins TRBV7-2 and TRBJ2-2; 10 positions match TRBD2. Germline-derived CDR1 and CDR2 are SGHTA and FQGNSA. V lost 8 bases, J lost 8 bases, and 11 bases stayed unmatched. The CDR3 is made up of 15 amino acids. CDR3 sequence reads: CASRARLAGDGELFF. For the CDR3, the DNA is TGTGCCAGCCGAGCGAGGCTAGCGGGGGATGGGGAGCTGTTTTTT.

The chain has TRBV14 and TRBJ2-3; D might be TRBD1 (5 bases). V was cut by 3 bases and J by 0 bases, with 16 bases left in between. This CDR3 has 17 amino acids. Germline values: CDR1 SGHDN, CDR2 FVKESK. The CDR3 nucleotides read TGTGCCAGCAGCCAGCGCCAGGGTGCCCTTAGCACAGATACGCAGTATTTT. Translation: CASSQRQGALSTDTQYF.

The V gene is TRBV27, the J gene TRBJ2-7; 7 bases map to TRBD1. CDR1 MNHEY and CDR2 SMNVEV come from the germline V gene (reference sequence). Trimming cost V 3 bases and J 3 bases; bases outside gene matches: 5. This CDR3 has 14 amino acids. DNA for the CDR3: TGTGCCAGCAGTTTCAGAGGGGGCGGCTACGAGCAGTACTTC. It yields the protein CASSFRGGGYEQYF.

V gene TRBV21-1 combines with J gene TRBJ1-5; the table's D call, TRBD1, was not checked against the DNA. TRBV21-1 is noted as a pseudogene. CDR3 length equals 17 residues. CDR3 amino acids: CASSINQGITYNQPQHF. CDR3 sequence (DNA): TGTGCCAGCAGCATTAACCAGGGGATAACGTACAATCAGCCCCAGCATTTT.

V is TRBV9 and J is TRBJ1-1, with 9 positions matching TRBD1. Per the germline V gene, CDR1 is SGDLS and CDR2 is YYNGEE. This CDR3 is 13 amino acids long. J was trimmed by 6 bases and V by 3 bases; bases with no gene match: 3. DNA for the CDR3: TGTGCCAGCAGCGGGGGACAGGGACCTGAAGCTTTCTTT. This encodes CASSGGQGPEAFF.

This chain joins TRBV3-1 (or the pseudogene TRBV3-2) and TRBJ1-2; 9 nucleotides match TRBD1. The junction had 10 bases not matched to a gene; V was cut back by 2 bases and J by 6 bases. This CDR3 has 16 amino acids. Germline V gene lookup returns CDR1 LGHDT and CDR2 YNNKEL (reference sequence). The CDR3 sequence: CASSQSLRDRVDGYTF. CDR3 nucleotide sequence: TGTGCCAGCAGCCAATCTCTCCGGGACAGGGTTGATGGCTACACCTTC.

This clone showed up just once. This sequence joins TRBV30 and TRBJ2-1, with 8 bases aligning to TRBD2. Germline lookup yields CDR1 GTSNPN and CDR2 SVGIG (reference sequence). Trimming at V came to 1 base and at J to 8 bases, leaving 7 bases not matched to a gene. The CDR3 consists of 14 residues. CDR3 DNA sequence: TGTGCCTGGAGTGACGGGGGGGCAGGGGATGAGCAGTTCTTC. This translates into CAWSDGGAGDEQFF.

CDR3 sequence (DNA): TGTGCCAGCAGTTTTTTCGGACTAGCGGGGGGTTTGTGGGATGAGCAGTTCTTC. Translating gives CASSFFGLAGGLWDEQFF. The V gene is TRBV27, the J gene TRBJ2-1, with 14 bases that match TRBD2. The CDR3 contains 18 residues. With 3 bases clipped from V and 8 bases from J, the junction kept 12 bases outside the gene matches. From germline, CDR1 is MNHEY and CDR2 SMNVEV (reference sequence).

V is TRBV28 and J is TRBJ1-2; 8 bases map to TRBD1. CDR3 length: 14 amino acids. V lost 3 bases, J lost 0 bases, and 0 bases stayed unmatched. Germline V gene lookup returns CDR1 MDHEN and CDR2 SYDVKM. CDR3 loop: CASSLTGANYGYTF. For the CDR3, the DNA is TGTGCCAGCAGTTTGACAGGGGCTAACTATGGCTACACCTTC.

The chain employs TRBV19 and TRBJ1-1; the D gene is possibly TRBD1 (6 bases). Per the germline V gene, CDR1 is LNHDA and CDR2 is SQIVND (reference sequence). V lost 2 bases and J 5 bases, leaving 15 bases between the germline ends. The CDR3 loop spans 15 amino acids. CDR3 DNA sequence: TGTGCCAGTAGTATAAGTGAAGGGGGGGTGACTGAAGCTTTCTTT. This translates into CASSISEGGVTEAFF.

With respect to this clone: The junction does not match germline at one end; this may be a read error. The V and J genes are TRBV4-2 and TRBJ1-6, with a weak D call TRBD1 (5 bases). The CDR3 spans 15 residues. The germline V gene has CDR1 LGHNA and CDR2 YNFKEQ. The CDR3 spells CASSQGAGFNSPLHF. Written as DNA, the CDR3 is TGTGCCAGCAGTCAAGGGGCAGGGTTTAATTCACCCCTCCACTTT.

The chain uses TRBV7-6 and TRBJ1-1; D remains unclear. Germline V CDR1 and CDR2: SGHVS, FNYEAQ. V dropped 7 bases and J dropped 1 base, with 19 bases sitting between them. The CDR3 totals 16 residues. The CDR3 protein is CASTPFSLQKNTEAFF. CDR3 nucleotides: TGTGCCAGCACCCCCTTTAGCCTTCAGAAGAACACTGAAGCTTTCTTT.

The CDR3 protein is CASSGTGAYNEQFF. The CDR3 nucleotides read TGTGCCAGCAGTGGGACAGGGGCTTACAATGAGCAGTTCTTC. The gene calls are TRBV7-2 and TRBJ2-1; 10 bases agree with TRBD1. Germline loops: CDR1 SGHTA, CDR2 FQGNSA. This CDR3 has 14 amino acids. The trim removed 6 bases at V and 4 bases at J, leaving 3 bases unmatched.

The gene calls are TRBV3-1 (or the pseudogene TRBV3-2) and TRBJ1-1; D may be TRBD1 (6 bases). V lost 1 base and J 3 bases, leaving 12 bases between the germline ends. Germline CDR1 reads LGHDT; CDR2 reads YNNKEL (reference sequence). The CDR3 runs 15 residues. The CDR3: CASSQGSGVDTEAFF. CDR3 nucleotide sequence: TGTGCCAGCAGCCAAGGGTCAGGGGTGGACACTGAAGCTTTCTTT.

This clone has only one observation. The J gene is TRBJ2-7, the V gene TRBV18; D not certain. This CDR3 region has 15 residues. Germline V gene lookup returns CDR1 KGHSH and CDR2 LQKENI. V was pared by 3 bases and J by 3 bases, with 15 bases between. The CDR3 DNA is TGTGCCAGCTCACCCTCCCGAGACGGAGTCTACGAGCAGTACTTC. This codes for CASSPSRDGVYEQYF.

The rearrangement joins TRBV5-6 to TRBJ1-1, with 9 positions matching TRBD1. The CDR3 is 16 amino acids. After removal of 2 bases from V and 11 bases from J, the junction contained 16 bases not matched to a gene. In germline, CDR1 is SGHDT, CDR2 YYEEEE. The CDR3 region has the DNA TGTGCCAGCAGCTTACGCCGGGACAGGGTGACGAAGGAGGCTTTCTTT. Its protein is CASSLRRDRVTKEAFF.

This chain joins TRBV12-3 or TRBV12-4 and TRBJ1-1; D is undetermined. Trimming took off 1 base at V and 4 bases at J, with 4 bases between the two ends. This CDR3 contains 12 residues. The CDR3 DNA sequence: TGTGCCAGCAGTTTAGGCAGCACTGAAGCTTTCTTT. Amino acids: CASSLGSTEAFF.

The rearrangement links TRBV28 to TRBJ1-5; possible D gene TRBD1, 6 bases. The CDR3 covers 15 residues. In germline, CDR1 is MDHEN, CDR2 SYDVKM. V was trimmed by 4 bases and J by 0 bases, leaving 10 bases between them. CDR3 bases: TGTGCCAGCAGTTCTCAGGGGCATAGCAATCAGCCCCAGCATTTT. This codes for CASSSQGHSNQPQHF.

The V gene is TRBV12-5, the J gene TRBJ1-2; the match to TRBD1 covers 8 bases. CDR3 length: 13 amino acids. The V and J ends lost 2 bases and 8 bases, in that order; junction bases with no gene match: 4. The germline gives CDR1 LGHNT, CDR2 FRNRAP. CDR3 DNA sequence: TGTGCTAGTGGTTTGTCCAGGGGGCGCGGCTACACCTTC. It codes for CASGLSRGRGYTF.